A selection of T cell receptor beta chains follows, all from one sample in a study of spatial heterogeneity in lung cancer. TCRdb reprocessed the 5' RACE reads with MiXCR, giving one entry per CDR3 protein. The repertoire holds thousands of distinct CDR3 sequences, with roughly a sixth as singletons. The source was normal lung tissue next to the tumor, collected at surgery. Source of these receptors: a male donor with early-stage non-small cell lung cancer. The CDR3 runs from the conserved cysteine through the conserved F or W. A D gene is named only where the DNA matches it firmly. A clone size is listed for some rows: how often the clone was seen (once, few, many), or a class if it is expanded.

clone_size,j_call,d_call,v_call,cdr3_aa,cdr3_nt
.,TRBJ2-1,TRBD2,TRBV28,CASSPTSGAGPHNEQFF,TGTGCCAGCAGTCCAACTAGCGGGGCCGGCCCCCACAATGAGCAGTTCTTC
.,TRBJ2-1,.,TRBV20-1,CSARDRDQPNEQFF,TGCAGTGCTAGAGACAGGGATCAACCCAATGAGCAGTTCTTC
few,TRBJ2-1,.,TRBV4-2,CASSPGSTYNEQFF,TGTGCCAGCAGCCCCGGCAGCACCTACAATGAGCAGTTCTTC
few,TRBJ1-4,.,TRBV20-1,CSARVPGTRMGEKLFF,TGCAGTGCTAGAGTTCCAGGGACAAGGATGGGGGAAAAACTGTTTTTT
many,TRBJ1-1,TRBD1,TRBV6-6,CASRPQGAEAFF,TGTGCCAGCAGACCTCAGGGGGCTGAAGCTTTCTTT
few,TRBJ2-3,.,TRBV27,CASSFTGSTDTQYF,TGTGCCAGCAGTTTTACCGGCTCCACAGATACGCAGTATTTT
.,TRBJ2-1,TRBD2,TRBV7-2,CASSSPPGLAGGDNEQFF,TGTGCCAGCAGCTCCCCGCCGGGACTAGCGGGGGGTGACAATGAGCAGTTCTTC
.,TRBJ1-1,.,TRBV29-1,CSVKRTEAFF,TGCAGCGTGAAGCGAACTGAAGCTTTCTTT
few,TRBJ1-1,.,TRBV12-3/TRBV12-4,CASSLSPNTEAFF,TGTGCCAGCAGTTTGAGCCCCAACACTGAAGCTTTCTTT
few,TRBJ2-5,TRBD2,TRBV5-1,CASSFSAGLQETQYF,TGCGCCAGCAGCTTTTCAGCGGGGTTACAAGAGACCCAGTACTTC
.,TRBJ1-2,TRBD1,TRBV3-1,CASSPTDRARRYGYTF,TGTGCCAGCAGCCCGACTGACAGGGCCCGGCGCTATGGCTACACCTTC
many,TRBJ2-2,TRBD2,TRBV7-9,CASRLAGSTGELFF,TGTGCCAGCAGGCTAGCGGGCTCCACCGGGGAGCTGTTTTTT
.,TRBJ2-1,.,TRBV20-1,CSATTHNEQFF,TGCAGTGCTACCACCCACAATGAGCAGTTCTTC
.,TRBJ2-3,.,TRBV28,CASSLMDTQYF,TGTGCCAGCAGTTTAATGGATACGCAGTATTTT